The clone carrying this T cell receptor (beta chain) was recorded once. Profiled with immunoSEQ multiplex PCR; TCRdb holds only in-frame clones, not every one. Found here are about 300,000 clones, roughly 86% of them singletons; the top ten hold over 2%. Each participant's cohort was designated according to participant-reported clinical history. Recovered status in Cohort 3 required two negative PCRs, clearance, or symptom resolution. The data derive from a study of blood T cell repertoires in COVID-19. Across the whole study: Sites across the United States, Italy and Spain contributed samples from acute and convalescent COVID-19. Nucleic acid was either cDNA or gDNA, and it came from T cells, B-cell-depleted T cells, or PBMCs.

The CDR3 runs to 11 residues. Germline lookup yields CDR1 KGHSY and CDR2 FQNENV. The germline V and J ends were trimmed by 8 bases and 2 bases, with 7 bases remaining between them. This rearrangement joins TRBV16 to TRBJ2-7; D is uncertain. The TCR was taken from a woman between 18 and 30 years old who had recovered from COVID-19. Specimen: PBMCs or T cells enriched from blood (not recorded which). The CDR3 region is CASSLAYEQYF. The DNA for the CDR3 is TGTGCCAGCTCACTCGCCTACGAGCAGTACTTC.